This TCR beta chain was recorded in a study of blood T cell repertoires in COVID-19. Study-level background: COVID-19 samples, acute and convalescent, were from the United States, Italy and Spain. Sources were T cells, B-cell-depleted T cells, or PBMCs; the material itself was cDNA or gDNA.

The data were produced by immunoSEQ multiplex PCR, yet TCRdb's version contains in-frame clones alone and is incomplete. This sample carries about 130,000 clones, about 76% of them seen once, and the ten largest clones take 5%. Germline V gene lookup returns CDR1 SGHDN and CDR2 FVKESK. There are 13 residues in the CDR3. V lost 5 bases and J lost 3, with 11 bases in between. The clonotype originates from an older woman with COVID-19, enrolled during active disease. The chain uses TRBV14 and TRBJ2-7; D call uncertain. The sample consisted of peripheral blood. CDR3 sequence reads: CASSNELNYEQYF. DNA of the CDR3: TGTGCCAGCAGCAATGAGTTAAACTACGAGCAGTACTTC.